This T cell receptor beta chain is drawn from a study of T cells in Graves' hyperthyroidism and ophthalmopathy. The TCR beta CDR3 regions underwent amplification using RNA transcripts as the source. With the HTBI primer set, the TCR CDR3 went through a first round of RT-PCR. TCRdb processed the multiplex PCR reads anew with MiXCR; each CDR3 protein has one entry. The table shows hundreds of thousands of distinct CDR3 sequences, with roughly 40% occurring only once. There are a few counts of this clonotype. V shed 1 base and J shed 4 bases, with 12 bases lying between them. From germline, CDR1 is SGHDT and CDR2 YYEEEE. The length of the CDR3 is 15 residues.

Source material: blood. This clonotype was sampled from a man aged 18 to 30 with Graves' hyperthyroidism. V gene TRBV5-6 combines with J gene TRBJ1-3; D perhaps matches TRBD1 (6 bases). The CDR3 region is CASSLTGTGGNTIYF. The CDR3 DNA sequence: TGTGCCAGCAGCTTGACAGGGACCGGAGGAAACACCATATATTTT.